This T cell receptor (beta chain) was sequenced during a study of T cell repertoires in ileal Crohn's disease. Comment on this clone: No antigen is known for it.

Study-level results: Mucosal expansions were suggested to be mainly CD8 T cells.

Only in-frame clones appear in the TCRdb table, and some are missing; sequencing was by immunoSEQ multiplex PCR. The sample shows around 33,000 clones, 80% of them seen only once. Germline CDR1 is GTSNPN and CDR2 is SVGIG (reference sequence). The CDR3 covers 15 residues. Trimming pared 3 bases from V and 4 bases from J, leaving 15 bases between. The TCR was taken from an adult with Crohn's disease. The chain employs TRBV30 and TRBJ1-4; tentative D call: TRBD1 (6 bases). Sequenced: ileal tissue. CDR3 in DNA: TGTGCCTGGAGCCGCGGACAGCGTAGTAATGAAAAACTGTTTTTT. Protein sequence: CAWSRGQRSNEKLFF.